This TCR beta chain was identified during a study of OX40 agonist ivuxolimab in advanced cancers. The CDR3 has 14 residues. CDR1 and CDR2 (germline): SGHNT, YYREEE (reference sequence). V trimming: 10 bases; J trimming: 0 bases; junction bases outside the gene matches: 7. General observations from the study: Expanded clones were, on average, more numerous in CD8+ T cells than in CD4+. It was not determined which antigens were specifically recognized by the peripheral T cells that had undergone clonal expansion. CD4+ and CD8+ T cells in blood underwent clonal expansion by week 6 at 0.1 to 3.0 mg/kg.

Clones were read by immunoSEQ multiplex PCR, and TCRdb kept only the in-frame ones, dropping some. Among roughly 77,000 clones listed, more than 70% were seen once. In regard to this clone: Its cognate antigen is unknown.

The V call is TRBV5-4, the J call TRBJ2-3; TRBD2 aligns across 8 bases. This receptor was identified in an adult with an advanced solid tumor such as melanoma, head and neck, liver or kidney cancer. The starting material was CD4+ or CD8+ T cells sorted from blood, obtained in a trial of the OX40 agonist ivuxolimab. This CDR3 is CADGAGGSTDTQYF. The CDR3 nucleotides read TGTGCCGACGGGGCGGGGGGAAGCACAGATACGCAGTATTTT.